These 30 T cell receptor beta chains were sequenced from one sample in a study of blood T cell repertoires in COVID-19. Profiled with immunoSEQ multiplex PCR; TCRdb holds only in-frame clones, not every one. Of some 180,000 clones listed, more than 65% were seen once; the top ten hold 13%. The sequenced sample consisted of peripheral blood. These receptors originate from a human donor in a cohort sampled during active COVID-19.

The CDR3 here is CATTGAAHEQYF. Here the CDR3 DNA reads TGTGCCACCACAGGGGCGGCCCACGAGCAGTACTTC. V and J are TRBV28 and TRBJ2-7; TRBD1 matches 7 bases. Germline V CDR1 and CDR2: MDHEN, SYDVKM. This CDR3 contains 12 residues. With 10 bases clipped from V and 5 bases from J, the junction kept 8 bases outside the gene matches.

This chain uses TRBV28 with TRBJ2-5; 9 bases are a match to TRBD1. Germline V gene lookup returns CDR1 MDHEN and CDR2 SYDVKM. The CDR3 loop spans 15 amino acids. V lost 1 base, J lost 9 bases, and 9 bases stayed unmatched. The chain's CDR3 is CASSLSGTGRMAQYF. DNA for the CDR3: TGTGCCAGCAGTTTATCCGGGACAGGGCGGATGGCCCAGTACTTC.

This clone has just a few counts. This chain joins TRBV2 and TRBJ1-4; D remains unclear. Germline CDR1 and CDR2: SNHLY and FYNNEI. CDR3 length: 13 amino acids. The ends were cut back, 3 bases at V and 8 bases at J, with 10 bases in the middle. CDR3 DNA sequence: TGTGCCAGCAGTGACGGAGTCTCCGAAAAACTGTTTTTT. The encoded protein is CASSDGVSEKLFF.

The rearrangement joins TRBV19 to TRBJ2-3; possibly TRBD1 for D (6 bases). Germline assignment: CDR1 LNHDA and CDR2 SQIVND (reference sequence). CDR3 size: 11 residues. Trimming stripped 8 bases from V and 6 bases from J, with 9 bases between. The CDR3: CASLRGDTQYF. The DNA for the CDR3 is TGTGCCAGTCTCAGGGGTGATACGCAGTATTTT.

The CDR3 here is CATRGASSGSNEQFF. CDR3 in DNA: TGTGCCACCAGAGGGGCGAGTAGCGGGAGCAATGAGCAGTTCTTC. The chain combines TRBV28 with TRBJ2-1, with 9 bases that match TRBD2. Losses at the gene ends were 10 bases for V and 6 bases for J; bases not matched to a gene: 13. This CDR3 region has 15 residues. Looked up from germline, CDR1 is MDHEN and CDR2 is SYDVKM.

Written as DNA, the CDR3 is TGCGCCAGCAGCTCCGGACAGGGAGGCGAAAAACTGTTTTTT. Protein: CASSSGQGGEKLFF. This chain links TRBV5-1 with TRBJ1-4, with TRBD1 matching over 8 bases. From germline, CDR1 is SGHRS and CDR2 YFSETQ. This CDR3 is built from 14 residues. Trimming removed 3 bases from V and 8 bases from J; junction bases left unmatched: 6.

The chain links TRBV5-1 to TRBJ1-2, with D maybe TRBD1 (6 bases). The CDR3 extends over 14 amino acids. CDR1 SGHRS and CDR2 YFSETQ come from the germline V gene. The V end lost 1 base, the J end lost 3 bases, and 10 bases lay between the germline ends. The CDR3 here is CASSLRGGDYGYTF. CDR3 nucleotides: TGCGCCAGCAGCTTGAGAGGGGGAGACTATGGCTACACCTTC.

This clone appeared once. The chain uses TRBV28 and TRBJ2-7; D may be TRBD2 (6 bases). The CDR3 is 15 residues long. Trimming left V 1 base short and J 1 base short, with 11 bases between. The V gene's germline CDR1 is MDHEN and CDR2 SYDVKM. The CDR3 nucleotides are TGTGCCAGCAGTTTATACGGGGGAAGGTCCTACGAGCAGTACTTC. It specifies CASSLYGGRSYEQYF.

The CDR3 protein is CASSRLDRDGTSGRDNNEQFF. The CDR3 DNA sequence: TGTGCCAGCAGTAGACTCGACAGGGACGGGACTAGCGGGAGGGACAACAATGAGCAGTTCTTC. V and J are TRBV6-2 or TRBV6-3 and TRBJ2-1, with TRBD2 matching over 16 bases. The CDR3 totals 21 residues. Germline loops: CDR1 MNHEY, CDR2 SVGEGT. Losses at the gene ends were 5 bases for V and 5 bases for J; bases not matched to a gene: 18.

In the case of this clone: The junction does not match germline at one end; this may be a read error. The sample has other DNA sequences that encode this CDR3 too. The chain recombines TRBV28 with TRBJ2-7, with 7 bases that match TRBD2. CDR1 and CDR2 from the germline V gene are MDHEN and SYDVKM. CDR3 size: 13 residues. In DNA, the CDR3 is TGTGCCAGCAGTAGCGGGATCCTATACGAGCAGTACTTT. This encodes CASSSGILYEQYF.

With respect to this clone: This sample also contains other DNA sequences that code for the same CDR3. CDR3 in DNA: TGTGCCAGCAGCCAAGCCCCAGGACTAGCCTACGAGCAGTACTTC. Translated, it gives CASSQAPGLAYEQYF. The V gene is TRBV4-2, the J gene TRBJ2-7; the match to TRBD2 covers 7 bases. Germline CDR1 LGHNA, CDR2 YNFKEQ. The CDR3 is made up of 15 amino acids. V dropped 1 base and J dropped 2; count of bases not matched to a gene: 5.

V usage is TRBV7-2 and J usage is TRBJ2-1; D may be TRBD2 (5 bases). Germline V gives CDR1 SGHTA, CDR2 FQGNSA. This CDR3 region has 15 residues. V was pared by 5 bases and J by 8 bases, with 19 bases between. The CDR3 coding sequence is TGTGCCAGCAGCCCGTGGGCGGTGTTCGGGGATGAGCAGTTCTTC. Translating it yields CASSPWAVFGDEQFF.

V gene TRBV7-9 combines with J gene TRBJ1-5; tentative D call: TRBD1 (6 bases). This CDR3 has 13 amino acids. Looked up from germline, CDR1 is SEHNR and CDR2 is FQNEAQ (reference sequence). V gave up 8 bases and J gave up 6 bases, with 14 bases separating them. CDR3 nucleotides: TGTGCCAGCTGCAACCAGGGGAGTCAGCCCCAGCATTTT. Translating it yields CASCNQGSQPQHF.

The V gene is TRBV4-2, the J gene TRBJ2-7; 9 positions match TRBD2. The CDR3 is 15 residues long. Germline loops: CDR1 LGHNA, CDR2 YNFKEQ. V shed 1 base, J shed 7 bases, and the junction held 8 bases outside the gene matches. CDR3 sequence (DNA): TGTGCCAGCAGCCAAGCTCTAGCGGGGCGGCGGGAGCAGTACTTC. Its protein product is CASSQALAGRREQYF.

The chain carries TRBV10-1 and TRBJ1-2, with D maybe TRBD1 (6 bases). The V end was cut by 8 bases, the J end by 2 bases, with 21 bases between. The CDR3 totals 16 residues. Germline assignment: CDR1 WNHNN and CDR2 SYGVQD (reference sequence). CDR3 in amino acids: CASGVAGGADNYGYTF. In DNA form, the CDR3 reads TGCGCCAGCGGTGTTGCTGGGGGGGCGGACAACTATGGCTACACCTTC.

The chain couples TRBV2 to TRBJ2-4; perhaps TRBD1 as D (5 bases). The ends were cut back, 6 bases at V and 0 bases at J, with 12 bases in the middle. CDR3 length: 15 amino acids. The V gene's germline CDR1 is SNHLY and CDR2 FYNNEI. The CDR3 coding sequence is TGTGCCAGCAGGCCCAGGGAATTAGCCAAAAACATTCAGTACTTC. This sequence encodes CASRPRELAKNIQYF.

The chain joins TRBV3-1 (or the pseudogene TRBV3-2) to TRBJ2-7; 13 nucleotides align to TRBD2. The germline CDR1 and CDR2 sequences are LGHDT and YNNKEL (reference sequence). Germline trimming cut 5 bases from V and 13 bases from J; bases unmatched to any gene: 5. CDR3 length: 12 amino acids. The CDR3 protein is CASSFGTSGVYF. The CDR3 coding sequence is TGTGCCAGCAGCTTCGGGACTAGCGGGGTATACTTC.

V is TRBV18 and J is TRBJ2-2; perhaps TRBD1 as D (6 bases). Germline lookup yields CDR1 KGHSH and CDR2 LQKENI. The V end lost 2 bases, the J end lost 6 bases, and 10 bases lay between the germline ends. This CDR3 is built from 14 residues. The CDR3 spells CASSPAGAPGELFF. CDR3 sequence (DNA): TGTGCCAGCTCACCAGCAGGGGCTCCCGGGGAGCTGTTTTTT.

This chain uses TRBV11-2 with TRBJ2-7; no reliable D call. The CDR3 covers 12 residues. The germline V gene encodes CDR1 SGHAT and CDR2 FQNNGV. V shed 1 base and J shed 3 bases, with 4 bases lying between them. This CDR3 is CASSLVDYEQYF. CDR3 DNA sequence: TGTGCCAGCAGCTTAGTAGACTACGAGCAGTACTTC. Using reference TRBV11-2 and TRBJ2-7 for the parts outside the CDR3, the full variable domain is EAGVAQSPRYKIIEKRQSVAFWCNPISGHATLYWYQQILGQGPKLLIQFQNNGVVDDSQLPKDRFSAERLKGVDSTLKIQPAKLEDSAVYLCASSLVDYEQYFGPGTRLTVT.

This clone was seen at least ten times. The chain carries TRBV5-5 and TRBJ1-4; tentative D call: TRBD1 (6 bases). Per germline, CDR1 SGHKS and CDR2 YYEKEE (reference sequence). Trimming left V 1 base short and J 0 bases short, with 16 bases between. This CDR3 spans 18 amino acids. CDR3 sequence: CASSLLWDTFSTNEKLFF. For the CDR3, the DNA is TGTGCCAGCAGCTTGTTGTGGGACACCTTCTCAACTAATGAAAAACTGTTTTTT.

The chain employs TRBV9 and TRBJ2-1; D not resolved. V lost 0 bases to trimming and J lost 4 bases, with 17 bases between them. The CDR3 length is 17 residues. From germline, CDR1 is SGDLS and CDR2 YYNGEE. CDR3 nucleotide sequence: TGTGCCAGCAGCGTAGTAACGGGTACCTTAATTTACAATGAGCAGTTCTTC. Amino acids: CASSVVTGTLIYNEQFF.

This chain uses TRBV5-4 with TRBJ2-1; 7 nucleotides match TRBD2. J was trimmed by 6 bases and V by 1 base; bases with no gene match: 4. CDR3 length: 14 residues. From germline, CDR1 is SGHNT and CDR2 YYREEE (reference sequence). The CDR3, as DNA: TGTGCCAGCAGCTTGTATTCTAGCGGCAATGAGCAGTTCTTC. Translation gives CASSLYSSGNEQFF.

The chain carries TRBV19 and TRBJ2-7; 8 bases line up with TRBD1. The CDR3 consists of 15 residues. The junction had 3 bases not matched to a gene; V was cut back by 2 bases and J by 0 bases. Germline V gene sequence: CDR1 LNHDA, CDR2 SQIVND (reference sequence). CDR3 nucleotide sequence: TGTGCCAGTAGTATAAGACAGGGGAACTCCTACGAGCAGTACTTC. This translates into CASSIRQGNSYEQYF.

This rearrangement joins TRBV5-4 to TRBJ2-7; D not resolved. V lost 2 bases to trimming and J lost 6 bases, with 9 bases between them. CDR1 is SGHNT, CDR2 YYREEE, per germline (reference sequence). The CDR3 extends over 12 amino acids. The CDR3 is CASSFRPGEQYF. CDR3 nucleotide sequence: TGTGCCAGCAGCTTCCGGCCAGGCGAGCAGTACTTC. The entire variable domain, with the rest obtained from reference TRBV5-4 and TRBJ2-7, is as follows: ETGVTQSPTHLIKTRGQQVTLRCSSQSGHNTVSWYQQALGQGPQFIFQYYREEENGRGNFPPRFSGLQFPNYSSELNVNALELDDSALYLCASSFRPGEQYFGPGTRLTVT.

V usage is TRBV18 and J usage is TRBJ1-5; D possibly corresponds to TRBD1 (6 bases). The CDR3 is 14 residues long. The germline V gene encodes CDR1 KGHSH and CDR2 LQKENI. V was pared by 4 bases and J by 7 bases, with 14 bases between. The CDR3 reads CASSLAGQLQPQHF. The DNA for the CDR3 is TGTGCCAGCTCACTGGCAGGACAGTTGCAGCCCCAGCATTTT.

There are many counts of this clone. CDR3 residues: CASSGLAGGADTQYF. The CDR3 DNA follows: TGTGCCAGTAGTGGACTAGCGGGAGGAGCAGATACGCAGTATTTT. The V and J genes are TRBV19 and TRBJ2-3, with TRBD2 identical over 14 bases. Germline CDR1 is LNHDA and CDR2 is SQIVND (reference sequence). The CDR3 is made up of 15 amino acids. J was trimmed by 4 bases and V by 5 bases; bases with no gene match: 2.

V and J are TRBV20-1 and TRBJ2-1, with 8 bases identical to TRBD1. This CDR3 comprises 17 residues. The germline gives CDR1 DFQATT, CDR2 SNEGSKA (reference sequence). V lost 5 bases and J lost 3; bases outside the gene matches: 15. In DNA form, the CDR3 reads TGCAGTGCTCGTGACAGGGGCAGGTCTTCACGCTACAATGAGCAGTTCTTC. Its translation is CSARDRGRSSRYNEQFF.

With regard to this clone: Other DNA sequences in the same sample also yield this CDR3. The chain recombines TRBV30 with TRBJ1-5; no clear D gene. Germline loops: CDR1 GTSNPN, CDR2 SVGIG (reference sequence). CDR3 length: 14 amino acids. The ends were cut back, 1 base at V and 0 bases at J, with 7 bases in the middle. This CDR3 reads CAWSGGLSNQPQHF. The CDR3, as DNA: TGTGCCTGGAGTGGAGGGCTTAGCAATCAGCCCCAGCATTTT.

The chain carries TRBV7-9 and TRBJ2-3; D might be TRBD1 (5 bases). The CDR3 covers 14 residues. V dropped 5 bases and J dropped 6 bases, with 15 bases sitting between them. Germline V gene data show CDR1 as SEHNR and CDR2 as FQNEAQ (reference sequence). The CDR3 here is CASSPGHALDTQYF. DNA of the CDR3: TGTGCCAGCAGCCCAGGACATGCCCTGGATACGCAGTATTTT.

This chain links TRBV29-1 with TRBJ2-1, with 8 nucleotides matching TRBD1. Germline assignment: CDR1 SQVTM and CDR2 ANQGSEA. The CDR3 consists of 13 residues. Trimming cost V 7 bases and J 8 bases; bases outside gene matches: 10. The CDR3 DNA reads TGCAGCGCTGTTAGGACAGGGATCGATGAGCAGTTCTTC. Translating it yields CSAVRTGIDEQFF.